This T cell receptor beta chain appears in the sequencing data of a study of blood T cells in healthy people across ages (dated by TCRdb to between 2014 and 2016). About the investigation overall: Template switching captured roughly one uniquely barcoded TCR beta cDNA molecule per two T cells in model experiments. Two additional independent replicas of 1 million unique cDNA reads from the same blood draw were analyzed for two donors (one aged 18 to 30 and one aged 80 or older). Four age groups were formed from the donors: young (average roughly 16 years), middle-aged (around 39), aged (roughly 56) and long-lived (roughly 88). Age-related changes in TCR beta repertoire diversity were measured in the study by deep sequencing normalized with unique cDNA molecular identifiers. To avoid experimental bias, donors of different ages were distributed randomly across sequencing lanes. Beyond this particular receptor, the publication reports: Estimates of total diversity based on one million sequenced T cells were considered lower bounds and underestimates. Conclusive comparison of naive and antigen-experienced compartments was prevented by the profiling of bulk unsorted PBMCs. Observed TCR beta diversity per million T cells fell roughly linearly with age, and a significant reduction was already apparent by age roughly 40. A strong correlation was found between observed TCR beta diversity and the percentage of naive T cells measured by flow cytometry. Because donor CMV infection status was unknown, age-related changes in expanded clonotypes were potentially confounded. Compared with the aged group, the long-lived group had more naive CD4+ T cells, fewer expanded clones and increased TCR diversity, a pattern suggesting age selection.

With regard to this clonotype: Its recognized antigen is unknown. No base qualities exist here, and no much larger clone lies one base off it.

Libraries were constructed by 5' RACE. TCRdb records Illumina HiSeq 2500 as the sequencer. A second PCR of roughly 6 to 11 cycles was run with a J-beta primer mix and a sample-barcoded 5' primer. Each TCR beta cDNA molecule received a unique molecular identifier from a template-switch 5' adaptor carrying 12 random nucleotides. At least 2.5 million CDR3-containing paired-end reads were obtained from each sample. First-strand cDNA was synthesized from all RNA with the Mint cDNA synthesis kit, primed by a TRBC-specific oligonucleotide. All cDNA was treated with uracil-DNA glycosylase and then went through a first 18-cycle PCR with the universal primers M1SS and BC2_uni_R. The paper's data handling went like this. Each sample was normalized by randomly selecting 1 million high-quality reads, each carrying a distinct molecular identifier. Reads sharing molecular identifiers were discarded rather than binned into consensus sequences. MiTCR, run with a Q25 quality threshold and the strictest error-elimination algorithm, handled CDR3 identification, clonotype clustering and error correction. A nonparametric unseen species model using Euler transformation provided a lower-bound estimate of total TCR beta diversity. The public reads were reprocessed in TCRdb via fastp at Q25 and MiXCR, keeping in-frame beta chains. Each entry is one CDR3 protein sequence, shown with its most common DNA and genes. The V and J calls and clone size come from TCRdb's table, not from the authors' own analysis. This sample has about 1.5 million distinct CDR3 sequences in its table, and roughly two fifths of those were observed once. The ten largest clones represent more than 4% of the sample.

The 40 or so donors, aged about 6 to 100 years, were systemically healthy Caucasian individuals from Russia. Each donor gave ten milliliters of peripheral blood, collected into EDTA-treated Vacutainer tubes. PBMCs were isolated by Ficoll-Paque density-gradient centrifugation, with at least 6 million obtained per sample. Total RNA, at least 6 micrograms per sample, was extracted from PBMCs with Trizol reagent. Naive CD45RAhigh/CD27high T cell percentages were measured by flow cytometry on a PBMC aliquot from every donor. Taken from the germline V gene, the CDR1 and CDR2 loops are MDHEN and SYDVKM. V and J lose 1 base and 13 bases, and a span of 14 bases separates them. From the cysteine up to the phenylalanine, the CDR3 has a length of 13 residues. Only the CDR3 portion is preserved as DNA: 39 bases, with reading frame beginning at the first base.

Sequencing was carried out using blood. The TCR comes from a woman younger than 35 in good health. The rearrangement combines TRBV28 with TRBJ2-1; no D gene is confidently identified. The DNA is TGTGCCAGCAGTTTATTAGTCGGAGAGACCCAGTTCTTC. Its product reads: CASSLLVGETQFF. The full variable domain, completed from the reference TRBV28 and TRBJ2-1 proteins outside the CDR3, reads DVKVTQSSRYLVKRTGEKVFLECVQDMDHENMFWYRQDPGLGLRLIYFSYDVKMKEKGDIPEGYSVSREKKERFSLILESASTNQTSMYLCASSLLVGETQFFGPGTRLTVL.